This T cell receptor beta chain was identified in a study of OX40 agonist ivuxolimab in advanced cancers. On the study more broadly: Patients received the agonistic anti-OX40 (CD134) antibody ivuxolimab.

CDR1 and CDR2 (germline): LNHDA, SQIVND (reference sequence). The CDR3 loop spans 15 amino acids. The V and J ends lost 3 bases and 3 bases, in that order; junction bases with no gene match: 5. Notes on the study in general: What antigens the expanded peripheral T cells recognized was never established. Within 6 weeks, CD4+ and CD8+ blood T cells expanded clonally at 0.1 to 3.0 mg/kg. Compared with CD4+, CD8+ T cells on average had more expanded clones.

Only in-frame clones appear in the TCRdb table, and some are missing; sequencing was by immunoSEQ multiplex PCR. Of more than 10,000 clones listed, roughly four fifths are singletons. This clone has just a few counts. Its antigen is currently unknown. This chain links TRBV19 with TRBJ2-7; 10 positions agree with TRBD1. The input for sequencing was CD4+ or CD8+ T cells sorted from blood, taken in a trial of the OX40 agonist ivuxolimab. The sequence came from an adult with an advanced solid tumor such as melanoma, head and neck, liver or kidney cancer. The CDR3 sequence: CASSISGTGDYEQYF. The CDR3 DNA reads TGTGCCAGTAGTATCTCCGGGACAGGGGACTACGAGCAGTACTTC.